This T cell receptor (beta chain) is from a study of human T cells and chemical hapten exposure. Study outcomes and limitations: More PT1 expanded TCRs went with higher patch test scores.

The CDR3 loop spans 13 amino acids. The germline V gene has CDR1 MNHNY and CDR2 SVGAGI (reference sequence). The V end lost 2 bases, the J end lost 4 bases, and 8 bases lay between the germline ends. On this clonotype itself: Its antigen is still unknown.

This sample's time point: pre-sensitization, week 0. Treatment indicated: therapeutic diphenylcyclopropenone sensitization with weekly scalp DPC. Every donor had alopecia and was 18 to 70 years old; all were suitable for DPC. TCRdb itself ran the RACE reads through MiXCR, one entry per CDR3 protein. The sample shows about 350,000 distinct CDR3 sequences, 4.5% to 5.5% of them seen only once. The receptor was isolated from a woman aged 18-29 years with alopecia areata. Some clones in this sample may be carry-over from other donors' samples. The chain links TRBV6-6 to TRBJ1-1; D uncertain. Sequences were derived from whole blood, sampled in connection with sensitization to the hapten diphenylcyclopropenone (DPC). CDR3 region: CASSYGAGTEAFF. CDR3 sequence (DNA): TGTGCCAGCAGTTACGGTGCCGGCACTGAAGCTTTCTTT.